This entry is about one T cell receptor (beta chain). Its antigen remains unknown. The ends lost 6 bases at V and 6 bases at J; junction bases unmatched: 2. The CDR3 runs 14 residues. Germline CDR1 and CDR2: MNHEY and SVGAGI. These data originate in a study of cytomegalovirus exposure and HLA in healthy donors. Study-wide results and limits: Reportedly, diagnosis of cytomegalovirus status by the classifier showed high specificity and sensitivity. Three CMV-associated chains proved CMV antigen-specific in vitro.

The PCR employed 60 Vbeta primers together with 13 Jbeta primers. TCRdb's table, derived via immunoSEQ multiplex PCR, lists solely in-frame clones and lacks some. The sample contains 150,000 to 200,000 clones, 75% of which appear only once. This TCR came from a man in his late teens or twenties in good health and CMV-seropositive. The J gene is TRBJ2-2, the V gene TRBV6-5, with 12 bases fitting TRBD2. Sequenced sample: PBMCs. CDR3 amino acids: CASRRLAGAGELFF. CDR3 coding DNA: TGTGCCAGCAGACGACTAGCGGGAGCCGGGGAGCTGTTTTTT.